This T cell receptor beta chain was sequenced for a study of blood T cell repertoires in COVID-19. The wider study: Samples of COVID-19 (acute and convalescent) were obtained from the United States, Italy and Spain. T cells, B-cell-depleted T cells, or PBMCs supplied cDNA or gDNA.

As originally analysed: It was from reference gene primer amplification that nucleated cell counts were estimated. Generated by immunoSEQ multiplex PCR, the TCRdb table keeps only in-frame clones and is missing some. V and J calls and clone size are those listed in that table; D and trimming were worked out from the DNA. The sample holds fewer than 85,000 clones, around 67% seen once. V was clipped by 8 bases and J by 0 bases, with 5 bases between them. The CDR3 covers 11 residues. Germline CDR1 reads MNHEY; CDR2 reads SMNVEV (reference sequence). The rearrangement joins TRBV27 to TRBJ2-7; possible D gene TRBD2, 5 bases. This clonotype originated in a human donor with acute or convalescent COVID-19. The donor label of this sample is uncertain. The sequencing input was peripheral blood. The CDR3 reads CASGGSYEQYF. The CDR3 DNA reads as TGTGCCAGCGGAGGCTCCTACGAGCAGTACTTC.